The rows below give T cell receptor beta chains drawn from one sample of a study of tumor and adjacent non-tumor tissue in lung cancer. Using its own MiXCR run on the multiplex PCR reads, TCRdb lists one record per CDR3 protein. The sample holds roughly 81,000 distinct CDR3 sequences, about 61% seen once. What was sequenced was lung tumor tissue. The receptors were sampled from a man aged 70 or older with non-small cell lung cancer. Both conserved end residues are part of each CDR3.

>TRBJ1-1|TRBV30
CAWSRTEAFF
>TRBJ2-1|TRBV11-2
CARSSLLTGSPAYNEQFF
>TRBJ2-1|TRBV11-2
CASSLKGGGVGNEQFF
>TRBJ2-7|TRBV29-1
CSVRQGDNQYF
>TRBJ2-3|TRBV5-6
CASNVGPSGTVTQYF
>TRBJ2-1|TRBV5-1
CASSTRTSGYNEQFF
>TRBJ1-1|TRBV12-3/TRBV12-4
CASSLGLSNTEAFF
>TRBJ2-5|TRBV13
CASSSRQIVETYYF
>TRBJ2-5|TRBV5-5
CASNLAWGVQETQYF
>TRBJ2-7|TRBV18
CASSPIGGYEQYF
>TRBJ2-1|TRBV20-1
CSAKGLAEYNEQFF
>TRBJ2-2|TRBV10-3
CAISDGDRDQFSGEPFF
>TRBJ2-6|TRBV11-2
CASSSPMERGGSGANILTF
>TRBJ2-5|TRBV28
CTSVGGKKTQYF
>TRBJ2-7|TRBV6-5
CASSLTFTYGRYF
>TRBJ2-1|TRBV5-1
CASNLLAGANNEQFF
>TRBJ2-1|TRBV11-3
CASSFGKRGNEQFF
>TRBJ2-2|TRBV6-6
CASRETGYTGELFF
>TRBJ2-7|TRBV14
CVSSQQGGWYEQYF
>TRBJ2-3|TRBV11-2
CASSPIDGGSTDTQYF
>TRBJ2-3|TRBV9
CASSVVGRPDTQYF
>TRBJ2-3|TRBV6-6
CASSNHGLPTDMQYF
>TRBJ2-5|TRBV10-2
CASSLQGAGETQYF
>TRBJ2-7|TRBV4-1
CASSLRWDSSYEQYF
>TRBJ1-6|TRBV29-1
CSVPDRSGNSPLHF
>TRBJ1-6|TRBV6-1
CTSSEGGSERSPLHF
>TRBJ2-1|TRBV7-8
CASSLTSGTDEQFF
>TRBJ2-6|TRBV28
CANSPRQGPSGANVPTF
>TRBJ2-1|TRBV7-3
CASSWLEGDRGEQFF
>TRBJ2-5|TRBV10-2
CASSPQETQYF
>TRBJ2-7|TRBV4-1
CASSQERAVLYEQYF
>TRBJ1-1|TRBV12-3/TRBV12-4
CASTIITGQNTEAFF
>TRBJ2-1|TRBV11-2
CASRPASGGNYNEEFF
>TRBJ1-5|TRBV11-2
CASSLARGQPRHF
>TRBJ1-2|TRBV11-2
CASTARGCGYTF
>TRBJ2-7|TRBV4-1
CASSQDGGRQMAGSYEQYF
>TRBJ2-1|TRBV6-2/TRBV6-3
CASRWTSGYNEQFF
>TRBJ2-1|TRBV6-5
CVSSYRAGGRGEQFF
>TRBJ2-4|TRBV7-9
CASSLGAGVSKNIQYF
>TRBJ2-2|TRBV7-8
CASNTRLTNTGELFF
>TRBJ1-2|TRBV6-1
CASSEHLGYGYTF
>TRBJ2-5|TRBV30
CAWSVQAETQYF
>TRBJ1-5|TRBV29-1
CSVARDSNQPQHF
>TRBJ2-7|TRBV6-5
CASSIHLDAEQYF
>TRBJ2-2|TRBV11-2
CANSSGEGTNTGELFF
>TRBJ2-7|TRBV6-2/TRBV6-3
CASRYSNEQYF
>TRBJ1-5|TRBV6-5
CASSQDRVQGVKHF
>TRBJ2-6|TRBV11-3
CASSSGQGSSGANVLTF
>TRBJ1-1|TRBV29-1
CSVTQGGGTEAFF
>TRBJ2-2|TRBV10-2
CASGTGRVGELFF
>TRBJ2-5|TRBV6-6
CASSYEGSQETQYF